A single sample is the source of the 27 T cell receptor beta chains below, sequenced in a study of cytomegalovirus exposure and HLA in healthy donors. This table comes from immunoSEQ multiplex PCR, and its TCRdb copy is limited to in-frame clones, with some not included. The table has over 85,000 clones, about 94% seen once. Input material: PBMCs. These receptors came from a young woman in good health and CMV-seronegative.

The chain links TRBV9 to TRBJ2-1; D is unresolved. CDR3 length: 15 residues. Trimming stripped 0 bases from V and 1 base from J, with 8 bases between. In germline, CDR1 is SGDLS, CDR2 YYNGEE. The CDR3 sequence: CASSVVRGSYNEQFF. The DNA of the CDR3 is TGTGCCAGCAGCGTAGTGCGCGGTTCCTACAATGAGCAGTTCTTC.

This rearrangement joins TRBV5-1 to TRBJ2-6; 8 nucleotides match TRBD1. There are 18 residues in the CDR3. Trimming cost V 2 bases and J 0 bases; bases outside gene matches: 7. Germline V gene sequence: CDR1 SGHRS, CDR2 YFSETQ. The CDR3 DNA reads as TGCGCCAGCAGCTTTGGGCGGACAGGGACCTCTGGGGCCAACGTCCTGACTTTC. It yields the protein CASSFGRTGTSGANVLTF.

This sequence joins TRBV27 and TRBJ2-4; 7 nucleotides line up with TRBD2. V lost 2 bases to trimming and J lost 3 bases; unmatched junction nucleotides: 4. Germline CDR1 and CDR2: MNHEY and SMNVEV (reference sequence). The CDR3 totals 15 residues. Written as DNA, the CDR3 is TGTGCCAGCAGTTTAGGGGGGGGTGGCAAAAACATTCAGTACTTC. Residues: CASSLGGGGKNIQYF.

The chain uses TRBV30 and TRBJ1-6; 7 bases agree with TRBD1. Germline assignment: CDR1 GTSNPN and CDR2 SVGIG (reference sequence). J gave up 4 bases and V 0 bases, and 0 bases lay outside the gene matches. There are 14 residues in the CDR3. The CDR3 nucleotides read TGTGCCTGGAGTGTACAGGGGTATAATTCACCCCTCCACTTT. Residues: CAWSVQGYNSPLHF.

CDR3 in amino acids: CASSSPGSGTPGELFF. CDR3 nucleotides: TGTGCCAGCAGTTCACCAGGAAGCGGTACCCCCGGGGAGCTGTTTTTT. The V and J genes are TRBV27 and TRBJ2-2; TRBD2 might be the D (5 bases). The V end lost 4 bases, the J end lost 6 bases, and 18 bases lay between the germline ends. The germline CDR1 and CDR2 sequences are MNHEY and SMNVEV (reference sequence). This CDR3 comprises 16 residues.

The chain has TRBV9 and TRBJ2-3; 7 nucleotides agree with TRBD1. CDR1 is SGDLS, CDR2 YYNGEE, per germline. CDR3 length: 14 residues. Trimming took 4 bases from V and 4 from J; bases not matched to a gene: 6. CDR3 sequence: CASSPRTGSDTQYF. The CDR3 DNA is TGTGCCAGCAGCCCCAGGACAGGATCAGATACGCAGTATTTT.

The gene calls are TRBV2 and TRBJ1-1; 11 bases are shared with TRBD1. V lost 4 bases to trimming and J lost 3 bases; unmatched junction nucleotides: 1. CDR1 and CDR2 (germline): SNHLY, FYNNEI. This CDR3 is 14 amino acids long. DNA of the CDR3: TGTGCCAGCAGTGGGACAGGGGGCGACACTGAAGCTTTCTTT. It encodes CASSGTGGDTEAFF.

V gene TRBV5-1 combines with J gene TRBJ2-3, with D perhaps matching TRBD1 (6 bases). This CDR3 comprises 16 residues. The germline CDR1 and CDR2 sequences are SGHRS and YFSETQ. Trimming left V 4 bases short and J 0 bases short, with 15 bases between. In nucleotides, the CDR3 is TGCGCCAGCAGCCCCGGCGCAGGGGCTAGCACAGATACGCAGTATTTT. Translation: CASSPGAGASTDTQYF.

V gene TRBV7-2 combines with J gene TRBJ1-5; D perhaps matches TRBD1 (5 bases). Germline lookup yields CDR1 SGHTA and CDR2 FQGNSA. This CDR3 is built from 14 residues. V gave up 3 bases and J gave up 9 bases, with 15 bases separating them. In nucleotides, the CDR3 is TGTGCCAGCAGCTTCCCCGGACACGGCGGGCCCCAGCATTTT. Encoded protein: CASSFPGHGGPQHF.

The chain uses TRBV4-1 and TRBJ1-2; D is undetermined. Trimming cost V 0 bases and J 4 bases, with 12 bases left between them. The CDR3 runs to 15 residues. Germline V CDR1 and CDR2: MGHRA, YSYEKL. The CDR3 coding sequence is TGCGCCAGCAGCCAAGATGCCCGCGAGATCTATGGCTACACCTTC. Its translation is CASSQDAREIYGYTF.

This chain joins TRBV6-1 and TRBJ2-7; 8 bases are a match to TRBD2. The germline V gene has CDR1 MNHNS and CDR2 SASEGT. This CDR3 has 17 residues. V lost 3 bases and J lost 3; bases outside the gene matches: 13. The CDR3 loop reads CASSDTPLAGNYYEQYF. CDR3 in DNA: TGTGCCAGCAGTGACACACCCTTAGCGGGAAATTACTACGAGCAGTACTTC.

V is TRBV11-3 and J is TRBJ1-4, with 7 bases fitting TRBD1. CDR3 size: 15 residues. Germline V gene data show CDR1 as SGHNT and CDR2 as YENEEA. The V gene end was trimmed by 5 bases and the J gene end by 8 bases; junction bases not matched to a gene: 11. The CDR3 sequence is CASSIRQGLREKLFF. CDR3 in DNA: TGTGCCAGCAGCATACGACAGGGTTTACGGGAAAAACTGTTTTTT.

The J gene is TRBJ2-1, the V gene TRBV2, with a possible D match to TRBD2 (7 bases). The CDR3 spans 15 residues. V lost 1 base and J 6 bases, leaving 13 bases between the germline ends. Germline-derived CDR1 and CDR2 are SNHLY and FYNNEI. CDR3 nucleotides: TGTGCCAGCAGTGAAGGGGGGGGACAAGGCAATGAGCAGTTCTTC. Encoded protein: CASSEGGGQGNEQFF.

The chain couples TRBV7-2 to TRBJ1-6, with 7 bases fitting TRBD1. The CDR3 spans 15 residues. Germline assignment: CDR1 SGHTA and CDR2 FQGNSA. Unmatched junction bases numbered 10, after V lost 7 bases and J lost 7 bases. The DNA for the CDR3 is TGTGCCAGCATCTTGAAGACAGGGTTGAATTCACCCCTCCACTTT. It is translated as CASILKTGLNSPLHF.

This clone was seen just once. The genes are TRBV19 and TRBJ2-1, with 7 bases matching TRBD2. From germline, CDR1 is LNHDA and CDR2 SQIVND (reference sequence). The CDR3 is made up of 17 amino acids. V lost 3 bases and J lost 5; bases outside the gene matches: 13. CDR3 bases: TGTGCCAGTAGTATTAGGGTCGGGGGGACGGCCCACAATGAGCAGTTCTTC. Its translation is CASSIRVGGTAHNEQFF.

Worth noting for this clone: Mismatch with germline at one junction end may stem from a read error. The V call is TRBV19, the J call TRBJ1-2, with TRBD1 matching 11 bases. Germline V gives CDR1 LNHDA, CDR2 SQIVND (reference sequence). This CDR3 is built from 15 residues. Here the CDR3 reads CASSVDGQGAVGYTF. DNA of the CDR3: TGTGCCAGTAGTGTAGACGGACAGGGGGCGGTAGGCTACACCTTC.

In this sample, this clone turned up once. This sequence joins TRBV28 and TRBJ1-6, with a tentative D call TRBD1 (6 bases). Germline values: CDR1 MDHEN, CDR2 SYDVKM. Deletions cut 6 bases from V and 1 base from J, with 13 bases between. The CDR3 sequence is 16 residues long. The CDR3, as DNA: TGTGCCAGCAGCCGAGGGGGGGTTTCCTATAATTCACCCCTCCACTTT. As protein: CASSRGGVSYNSPLHF.

V and J are TRBV27 and TRBJ1-1, with unresolved D. Trimming pared 7 bases from V and 1 base from J, leaving 16 bases between. Germline V lookup: CDR1 MNHEY, CDR2 SMNVEV (reference sequence). This CDR3 region has 15 residues. The DNA for the CDR3 is TGTGCCAGCACTCGTCGAGGGCTCCAGAACACTGAAGCTTTCTTT. Its translation: CASTRRGLQNTEAFF.

The chain is built from TRBV4-1 and TRBJ1-2; D possibly corresponds to TRBD1 (6 bases). This CDR3 spans 15 amino acids. Trimming took 1 base from V and 8 from J, leaving 17 bases between them. Germline loops: CDR1 MGHRA, CDR2 YSYEKL. CDR3 nucleotides: TGCGCCAGCAGCCAAGCCCCCGGCAGGGGTGACGGCTACACCTTC. Its translation is CASSQAPGRGDGYTF.

Only one count was recorded for this clone. The J gene is TRBJ1-1, the V gene TRBV5-1, with unresolved D. The CDR3 extends over 13 amino acids. Germline V gives CDR1 SGHRS, CDR2 YFSETQ. The V gene lost 1 base and the J gene lost 5 bases, with 9 bases spanning the gap. CDR3 coding DNA: TGCGCCAGCAGCTTGTCAACCGGGACTGAAGCTTTCTTT. Its translation is CASSLSTGTEAFF.

V usage is TRBV10-3 and J usage is TRBJ1-4; D uncertain. Germline V CDR1 and CDR2: ENHRY, SYGVKD. The CDR3 sequence is 15 residues long. Trimming took 2 bases from V and 4 from J, leaving 11 bases between them. The CDR3 DNA is TGTGCCATCAGTGAGAGGTTGGAGAGTAATGAAAAACTGTTTTTT. This translates into CAISERLESNEKLFF.

The gene calls are TRBV7-9 and TRBJ2-2; perhaps TRBD1 as D (6 bases). Between the trimmed V and J ends, which lost 6 bases and 3 bases, there was a span of 14 bases. In germline, CDR1 is SEHNR, CDR2 FQNEAQ (reference sequence). The CDR3 consists of 15 residues. This chain's CDR3 is CASSPFRGDTGELFF. CDR3 nucleotide sequence: TGTGCCAGCAGTCCGTTCAGGGGCGACACCGGGGAGCTGTTTTTT.

This chain links TRBV5-1 with TRBJ2-5; TRBD1 matches 7 bases. The J segment lost 4 bases and the V segment lost 4 bases, leaving 7 bases of the junction unmatched. The V gene's germline CDR1 is SGHRS and CDR2 YFSETQ. The CDR3 has 14 amino acids. CDR3: CASSRAGGGETQYF. The DNA of the CDR3 is TGCGCCAGCAGCCGCGCAGGGGGTGGAGAGACCCAGTACTTC.

V and J are TRBV5-4 and TRBJ1-1, with D tentatively TRBD1 (5 bases). Deletions cut 0 bases from V and 1 base from J, with 7 bases between. This CDR3 region has 14 residues. Germline CDR1 and CDR2: SGHNT and YYREEE (reference sequence). CDR3 in amino acids: CASSLGGGNTEAFF. The CDR3 bases are TGTGCCAGCAGCTTGGGGGGCGGGAACACTGAAGCTTTCTTT.

The gene calls are TRBV27 and TRBJ2-5, with D possibly TRBD2 on 5 matching bases. Per germline, CDR1 MNHEY and CDR2 SMNVEV (reference sequence). The CDR3 covers 13 residues. V was pared by 6 bases and J by 1 base, with 9 bases between. The chain's CDR3 is CASRKRPQETQYF. The CDR3 nucleotides read TGTGCCAGCAGAAAGCGGCCCCAAGAGACCCAGTACTTC.

The V and J genes are TRBV5-5 and TRBJ2-1; D remains unclear. Germline CDR1 SGHKS, CDR2 YYEKEE (reference sequence). CDR3 size: 14 residues. Trimming pared 0 bases from V and 5 bases from J, leaving 9 bases between. For the CDR3, the DNA is TGTGCCAGCAGCTTGGCGTTTGCGGACAATGAGCAGTTCTTC. Translating it yields CASSLAFADNEQFF.

This sequence joins TRBV6-4 and TRBJ2-2; TRBD2 aligns across 8 bases. Trimming took 5 bases from V and 6 from J; bases not matched to a gene: 2. CDR3 length: 13 residues. CDR1 and CDR2 (germline): MRHNA, SNTAGT. CDR3 loop: CASSSGGAGELFF. For the CDR3, the DNA is TGTGCCAGCAGTAGCGGGGGCGCCGGGGAGCTGTTTTTT.